Shown below are 24 T cell receptor beta chains from a single sample sequenced in a study of post-analysis software for immune sequencing data. These receptors' antigens are unknown. Libraries were made from TCR beta cDNA, and they carried unique molecular identifiers. From the PCR reads, TCRdb called clonotypes with MiXCR, one entry per CDR3 protein. The sample includes just over 250,000 distinct CDR3 sequences, 30% to 45% of them seen just once. Study-wide results and limits: Among about 5 TRBV segments more frequent in patients than controls were TRBV5-6, TRBV5-1 and TRBV20-1.

The sample was blood. These receptor sequences come from a girl between 5 and 17 years old with multiple sclerosis.

This clonotype was detected a few times. J is TRBJ2-1 and V is TRBV27; 8 nucleotides align to TRBD1. This CDR3 is 17 amino acids long. Unmatched junction bases numbered 5, after V lost 1 base and J lost 0 bases. The germline gives CDR1 MNHEY, CDR2 SMNVEV (reference sequence). The CDR3 here is CASSLYGTGSSYNEQFF. In DNA form, the CDR3 reads TGTGCCAGCAGTTTATATGGGACAGGAAGCTCCTACAATGAGCAGTTCTTC.

This clonotype was counted only a few times. This chain uses TRBV2 with TRBJ1-5; 10 bases agree with TRBD1. J was trimmed by 6 bases and V by 3 bases; bases with no gene match: 5. Germline assignment: CDR1 SNHLY and CDR2 FYNNEI. The CDR3 length is 15 residues. CDR3 residues: CASSEGQGRPQPQHF. Written as DNA, the CDR3 is TGTGCCAGCAGTGAGGGACAGGGGAGACCTCAGCCCCAGCATTTT.

This clonotype appeared a few times. The chain joins TRBV9 to TRBJ2-7; D might be TRBD1 or TRBD2, each matching 6 bases. The germline CDR1 and CDR2 sequences are SGDLS and YYNGEE. Trimming cost V 3 bases and J 2 bases, with 9 bases left between them. The CDR3 has 13 residues. CDR3 coding DNA: TGTGCCAGCAGCGGGCGGGACACCTACGAGCAGTACTTC. Translation gives CASSGRDTYEQYF.

V and J are TRBV7-9 and TRBJ1-2, with D hard to call. This CDR3 contains 13 residues. The V gene lost 5 bases and the J gene lost 8 bases, with 15 bases spanning the gap. The germline CDR1 and CDR2 sequences are SEHNR and FQNEAQ (reference sequence). This CDR3 reads CASSPESRGGYTF. As DNA, the CDR3 is TGTGCCAGCAGCCCAGAAAGTCGTGGAGGCTACACCTTC.

About this clonotype itself: One base away lies a much larger clone, so this may be a sequencing read error. The rearrangement joins TRBV7-2 to TRBJ2-1; 9 bases are a match to TRBD2. The CDR3 is made up of 16 amino acids. CDR1 and CDR2 from the germline V gene are SGHTA and FQGNSA. Here the CDR3 DNA reads TGTGCCAGCAGCCAATTCGGGGGCCTAGCGGGAAATGGGCAGTTCTTC. It encodes CASSQFGGLAGNGQFF.

This clonotype was observed many times. For the CDR3, the DNA is TGTGCCAGCAGTTTATCAGGGACCTCCCCAGATACGCAGTATTTT. As protein: CASSLSGTSPDTQYF. The chain uses TRBV27 and TRBJ2-3; D is possibly TRBD1 or TRBD2 (5 bases each). Germline CDR1 and CDR2: MNHEY and SMNVEV (reference sequence). The CDR3 contains 15 residues. V lost 0 bases and J lost 4, with 11 bases in between.

The count of this clonotype is one. A read error may be the cause here, since a much bigger clone is one base away. The chain couples TRBV4-2 to TRBJ1-2; D possibly corresponds to TRBD1 (5 bases). V lost 0 bases to trimming and J lost 4 bases, with 21 bases between them. The V gene's germline CDR1 is LGHNA and CDR2 YNFKEQ. The CDR3 runs 18 residues. CDR3 residues: CASSQEGSGRVTSYGYTF. In DNA form, the CDR3 reads TGTGCCAGCAGCCAAGAGGGCTCAGGGAGGGTAACTAGCTATGGCTACACCTTC.

This clonotype was seen a few times. The junction differs from germline at one of its ends, possibly a read error. The chain is built from TRBV20-1 and TRBJ1-2; 7 nucleotides match TRBD1. Germline CDR1 reads DFQATT; CDR2 reads SNEGSKA (reference sequence). The CDR3 is made up of 13 amino acids. CDR3 sequence reads: CSASKTGDDGYPF. The CDR3 coding sequence is TGCAGTGCTAGCAAAACAGGGGACGATGGATACCCCTTC.

This chain joins TRBV3-1 and TRBJ1-5, with 9 bases aligning to TRBD1. The CDR3 length is 19 residues. Trimming at V came to 0 bases and at J to 2 bases, leaving 11 bases not matched to a gene. Germline CDR1 LGHDT, CDR2 YNNKEL (reference sequence). This CDR3 is CASSQEGQGNSFGNQPQHF. CDR3 DNA: TGTGCCAGCAGCCAAGAAGGACAGGGGAATAGCTTCGGCAATCAGCCCCAGCATTTT.

The chain recombines TRBV13 with TRBJ2-1; weak D call: TRBD2 (7 bases). Trimming stripped 2 bases from V and 6 bases from J, with 20 bases between. The CDR3 is made up of 17 amino acids. Germline V gene lookup returns CDR1 PRHDT and CDR2 FYEKMQ (reference sequence). CDR3 DNA sequence: TGTGCCAGCAGCTTATACAGGGACGGCGGGAGCCGCAATGAGCAGTTCTTC. Protein: CASSLYRDGGSRNEQFF. Looking up the rest from reference TRBV13 and TRBJ2-1 gives the full variable domain: AAGVIQSPRHLIKEKRETATLKCYPIPRHDTVYWYQQGPGQDPQFLISFYEKMQSDKGSIPDRFSAQQFSDYHSELNMSSLELGDSALYFCASSLYRDGGSRNEQFFGPGTRLTVL.

Ten or more counts support this clonotype. The chain is built from TRBV12-3 or TRBV12-4 and TRBJ2-1, with D possibly matching TRBD2 (5 bases). V was pared by 1 base and J by 4 bases, with 11 bases between. The CDR3 is made up of 15 amino acids. The CDR3 here is CASSLEASFYNEQFF. The CDR3 DNA reads TGTGCCAGCAGTTTAGAGGCTAGCTTTTACAATGAGCAGTTCTTC.

The V gene is TRBV7-9, the J gene TRBJ2-1; 10 nucleotides agree with TRBD2. This CDR3 comprises 19 residues. Germline V gene sequence: CDR1 SEHNR, CDR2 FQNEAQ (reference sequence). V trimming: 5 bases; J trimming: 9 bases; junction bases outside the gene matches: 22. The DNA for the CDR3 is TGTGCCAGCAGCCGGGAGCGGGGGGGTCTCGGGCTACGAGGCTCTGAGCAGTTCTTC. It is translated as CASSRERGGLGLRGSEQFF.

As regards this clonotype: Since a much larger clone is just one base distant, this may be a read error. This chain uses TRBV7-2 with TRBJ2-3; D possibly corresponds to TRBD2 (6 bases). The CDR3 has 14 residues. Germline CDR1 is SGHTA and CDR2 is FQGNSA. Written as DNA, the CDR3 is TGTGCCAGCAGCTTTCGGGGGAGCACAGATGCGCAGTATTTT. Translation: CASSFRGSTDAQYF.

This clonotype was counted at least ten times. V usage is TRBV29-1 and J usage is TRBJ1-2; no clear D gene. V was clipped by 6 bases and J by 7 bases, with 15 bases between them. From germline, CDR1 is SQVTM and CDR2 ANQGSEA. This CDR3 has 12 amino acids. The DNA for the CDR3 is TGCAGCGTGGCCCGGTCAGGTGGTGGCTACACCTTC. It encodes CSVARSGGGYTF.

This clonotype was observed at least ten times. The chain couples TRBV27 to TRBJ2-7; the D gene is possibly TRBD1 (5 bases). V was shortened by 2 bases and J by 5 bases, with 16 bases between the two germline ends. This CDR3 comprises 15 residues. Germline V gives CDR1 MNHEY, CDR2 SMNVEV (reference sequence). CDR3 nucleotides: TGTGCCAGCAGTTTACCGACTTCAGGGTTCGACGAGCAGTACTTC. This encodes CASSLPTSGFDEQYF.

The V and J genes are TRBV20-1 and TRBJ2-5; no definite D call. CDR3 length: 13 residues. CDR1 and CDR2 from the germline V gene are DFQATT and SNEGSKA (reference sequence). V was trimmed by 4 bases and J by 3 bases, leaving 12 bases between them. The CDR3 coding sequence is TGCAGTGCTACATCCTCACAAAAAGAGACCCAGTACTTC. This gives the protein CSATSSQKETQYF.

The chain links TRBV20-1 to TRBJ2-5; 8 nucleotides line up with TRBD2. The CDR3 has 13 residues. With 6 bases clipped from V and 1 base from J, the junction kept 4 bases outside the gene matches. Germline values: CDR1 DFQATT, CDR2 SNEGSKA (reference sequence). CDR3 sequence (DNA): TGCAGTGCCTATACTAGCGGCCAAGAGACCCAGTACTTC. Encoded protein: CSAYTSGQETQYF.

This rearrangement joins TRBV5-1 to TRBJ1-4, with D tentatively TRBD1 (5 bases). Germline V gives CDR1 SGHRS, CDR2 YFSETQ. CDR3 length: 13 amino acids. Trimming removed 4 bases from V and 16 bases from J, with 20 bases in between. The CDR3, as DNA: TGCGCCAGCAGCCTTATACGACGGCAGGGTTGGTTTTTT. This codes for CASSLIRRQGWFF. Looking up the rest from reference TRBV5-1 and TRBJ1-4 gives the full variable domain: KAGVTQTPRYLIKTRGQQVTLSCSPISGHRSVSWYQQTPGQGLQFLFEYFSETQRNKGNFPGRFSGRQFSNSRSEMNVSTLELGDSALYLCASSLIRRQGWFFGSGTQLSVL.

J is TRBJ1-5 and V is TRBV4-1, with D perhaps matching TRBD1 (5 bases). Trimming pared 0 bases from V and 5 bases from J, leaving 8 bases between. Germline V gene sequence: CDR1 MGHRA, CDR2 YSYEKL. The CDR3 loop spans 14 amino acids. The chain's CDR3 is CASSQEKGDQPQHF. In nucleotides, the CDR3 is TGCGCCAGCAGCCAAGAGAAAGGGGATCAGCCCCAGCATTTT.

This clonotype was counted ten times or more. J is TRBJ1-2 and V is TRBV27; D unclear. In germline, CDR1 is MNHEY, CDR2 SMNVEV (reference sequence). V was cut by 5 bases and J by 8 bases, with 18 bases left in between. The CDR3 totals 14 residues. The CDR3 region has the DNA TGTGCCAGCAGTCCCCGGAGCGGACGCCTAGGCTACACCTTC. Its protein is CASSPRSGRLGYTF.

The CDR3 region is CASSLEGQGDYEQYF. The DNA for the CDR3 is TGCGCCAGCAGCCTGGAAGGACAGGGGGACTACGAGCAGTACTTC. This chain links TRBV5-1 with TRBJ2-4; TRBD1 matches 10 bases. The J call may be wrong; the DNA end is better matched by TRBJ2-7. This CDR3 is 15 amino acids long. The germline V gene encodes CDR1 SGHRS and CDR2 YFSETQ.

This clonotype showed up just a few times. The genes are TRBV11-2 and TRBJ2-1; D not certain. Per germline, CDR1 SGHAT and CDR2 FQNNGV. Trimming removed 5 bases from V and 4 bases from J, with 15 bases in between. The CDR3 totals 15 residues. The CDR3 region is CASSARVIRYNEQFF. In DNA form, the CDR3 reads TGTGCCAGCAGCGCCCGGGTCATACGATACAATGAGCAGTTCTTC.

Note on this clonotype: With a much larger clone just one base away, this may be a read error. The rearrangement uses TRBV29-1 and TRBJ2-1; D is uncertain. This CDR3 comprises 12 residues. CDR1 and CDR2 (germline): SQVTM, ANQGSEA. Here the CDR3 DNA reads TGCAGCGGTGAATCGCAATTCATATCGCAGTTCTTC. Its protein is CSGESQFISQFF.

V is TRBV2 and J is TRBJ2-4; D possibly uses TRBD1 or TRBD2 (6 bases each). The germline V gene encodes CDR1 SNHLY and CDR2 FYNNEI. CDR3 size: 15 residues. The ends were cut back, 3 bases at V and 0 bases at J, with 9 bases in the middle. The CDR3 nucleotides are TGTGCCAGCAGTGAGGGGGGCCTAGCCAAAAACATTCAGTACTTC. Protein product: CASSEGGLAKNIQYF.